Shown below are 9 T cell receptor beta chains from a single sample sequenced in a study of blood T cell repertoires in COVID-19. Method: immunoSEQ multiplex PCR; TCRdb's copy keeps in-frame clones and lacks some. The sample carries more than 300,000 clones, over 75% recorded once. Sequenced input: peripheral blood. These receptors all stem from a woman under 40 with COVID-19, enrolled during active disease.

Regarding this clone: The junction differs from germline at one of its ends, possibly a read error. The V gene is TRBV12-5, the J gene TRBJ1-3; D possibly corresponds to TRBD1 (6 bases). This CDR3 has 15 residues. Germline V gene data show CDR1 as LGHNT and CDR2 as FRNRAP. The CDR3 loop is CTSGPSTGYGDTIYF. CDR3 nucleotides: TGTACTAGTGGTCCAAGTACAGGGTATGGGGACACCATATATTTT.

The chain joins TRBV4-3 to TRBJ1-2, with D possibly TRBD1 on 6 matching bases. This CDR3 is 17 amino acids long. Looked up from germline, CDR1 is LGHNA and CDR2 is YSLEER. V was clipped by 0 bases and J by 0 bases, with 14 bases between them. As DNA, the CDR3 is TGCGCCAGCAGCCAAGATTATTGGGGGGGCACTAACTATGGCTACACCTTC. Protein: CASSQDYWGGTNYGYTF.

The CDR3 DNA sequence: TGTGCCACCAGTGATCGCGATCGTGATACGCAGTATTTT. Protein sequence: CATSDRDRDTQYF. The chain uses TRBV24-1 and TRBJ2-3; no clear D. CDR3 size: 13 residues. Trimming removed 3 bases from V and 6 bases from J, with 9 bases in between. CDR1 is KGHDR and CDR2 is SFDVKD in the germline V gene.

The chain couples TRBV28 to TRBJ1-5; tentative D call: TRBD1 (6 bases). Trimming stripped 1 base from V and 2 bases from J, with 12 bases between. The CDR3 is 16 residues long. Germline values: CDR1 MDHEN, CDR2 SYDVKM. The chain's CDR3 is CASSLYRVGGNQPQHF. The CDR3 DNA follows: TGTGCCAGCAGTTTATACAGGGTAGGTGGCAATCAGCCCCAGCATTTT.

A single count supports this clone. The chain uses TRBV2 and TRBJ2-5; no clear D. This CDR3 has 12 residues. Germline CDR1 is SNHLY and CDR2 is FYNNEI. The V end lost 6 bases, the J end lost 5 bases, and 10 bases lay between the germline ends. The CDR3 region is CASRSYRETQYF. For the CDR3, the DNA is TGTGCCAGCAGGTCGTATCGGGAGACCCAGTACTTC.

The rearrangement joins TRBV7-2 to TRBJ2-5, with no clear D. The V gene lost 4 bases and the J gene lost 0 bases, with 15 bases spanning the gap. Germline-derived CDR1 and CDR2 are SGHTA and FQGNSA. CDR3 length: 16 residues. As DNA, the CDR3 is TGTGCCAGCAGCTCCAATGCAGTGCAGTACCAAGAGACCCAGTACTTC. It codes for CASSSNAVQYQETQYF. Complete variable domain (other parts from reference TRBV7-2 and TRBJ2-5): GAGVSQSPSNKVTEKGKDVELRCDPISGHTALYWYRQSLGQGLEFLIYFQGNSAPDKSGLPSDRFSAERTGGSVSTLTIQRTQQEDSAVYLCASSSNAVQYQETQYFGPGTRLLVL.

CDR3 in amino acids: CASSSGGRSTYEQYF. CDR3 bases: TGTGCCAGCAGCTCCGGGGGACGGTCTACCTACGAGCAGTACTTC. J is TRBJ2-7 and V is TRBV5-4, with TRBD2 as a possible D gene (6 bases). The CDR3 contains 15 residues. V lost 3 bases and J 2 bases, leaving 15 bases between the germline ends. CDR1 and CDR2 (germline): SGHNT, YYREEE (reference sequence).

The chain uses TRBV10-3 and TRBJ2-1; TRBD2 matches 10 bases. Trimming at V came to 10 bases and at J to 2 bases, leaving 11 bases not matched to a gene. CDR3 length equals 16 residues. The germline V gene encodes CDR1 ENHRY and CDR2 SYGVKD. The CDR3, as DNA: TGTGCCACCACCGCCGGGACTAGCGAGACCTACAATGAGCAGTTCTTC. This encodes CATTAGTSETYNEQFF.

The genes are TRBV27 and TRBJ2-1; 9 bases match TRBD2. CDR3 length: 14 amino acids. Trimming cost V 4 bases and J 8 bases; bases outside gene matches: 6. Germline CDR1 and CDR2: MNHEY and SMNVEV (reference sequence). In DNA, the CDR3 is TGTGCCAGCAGTTACGGACTAGCGAGGGATGAGCAGTTCTTC. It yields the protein CASSYGLARDEQFF.